The rows below give T cell receptor beta chains drawn from one sample of a study of shared clonotypes between healthy human individuals. TCRdb's copy holds only in-frame clones and misses some; the assay was immunoSEQ multiplex PCR. The sample holds some 200,000 clones; 65% to 70% are singletons and the top ten take more than 9%. Input material: memory CD4+ T cells sorted from blood. All receptors come from a man aged 25 to 45 in good health. Both conserved end residues are part of each CDR3. D genes are given only for firm matches. The size field is filled for only some rows; it gives once, few, many or a size class.

d_call clone_size j_call v_call cdr3_nt cdr3_aa
- - TRBJ1-5 TRBV18 TGTGCCAGCTCACCATCGGACAGAAATAGCAATCAGCCCCAGCATTTT CASSPSDRNSNQPQHF
TRBD2 - TRBJ2-1 TRBV18 TGTGCCAGCTCACCACCTCTAGCGGATGAGCAGTTCTTC CASSPPLADEQFF
- many TRBJ2-3 TRBV7-2 TGTGCCAGCAGCTTAGCGCCCCAGCGTCGCACAGATACGCAGTATTTT CASSLAPQRRTDTQYF
TRBD2 - TRBJ2-2 TRBV9 TGTGCCAGCAGCGTAGCTGGGGGAGGGCGTACCGGGGAGCTGTTTTTT CASSVAGGGRTGELFF
TRBD2 - TRBJ2-7 TRBV18 TGTGCCAGCTCACCTAGCGGGTCTTCCTACGAGCAGTACTTC CASSPSGSSYEQYF
- - TRBJ2-3 TRBV14 TGTGCCAGCAGCCAAGGGACAAAGTACAGCACAGATACGCAGTATTTT CASSQGTKYSTDTQYF
TRBD2 once TRBJ2-7 TRBV4-2 TGTGCCAGCAGCCGGGGGACTAGCGGGGCCTCCTACGAGCAGTACTTC CASSRGTSGASYEQYF
- - TRBJ2-6 TRBV10-2 TGCGCCAGCAGTACAGGGACTGGGGCCAACGTCCTGACTTTC CASSTGTGANVLTF
TRBD1 few TRBJ1-2 TRBV5-1 TGCGCCAGCAGCCCGGGACAGGTTCAGGGCTACACCTTC CASSPGQVQGYTF
TRBD2 - TRBJ2-3 TRBV9 TGTGCCAGCAGCGCTGGGACTAGCGGGACTAGCACAGATACGCAGTATTTT CASSAGTSGTSTDTQYF
- few TRBJ2-7 TRBV7-9 TGTGCCAGCACCAGCAATAAGGGCTTCACCGGGCAGTACTTC CASTSNKGFTGQYF
- once TRBJ2-7 TRBV5-4 TGTGCCAGCAGTTCTCTAGGTGGGCGCTACGAGCAGTACTTC CASSSLGGRYEQYF
- few TRBJ1-5 TRBV6-5 TGTGCCAGCAGTTACTTGGGGGCAGATCAGCCCCAGCATTTT CASSYLGADQPQHF
TRBD2 - TRBJ2-7 TRBV11-3 TGTGCCAGCAGCCAAGGCGGGGGAAGGGACTACGAGCAGTACTTC CASSQGGGRDYEQYF
TRBD2 - TRBJ2-3 TRBV5-1 TGCGCCAGCAGCATTGGGACTAGCGGGAGCACAGATACGCAGTATTTT CASSIGTSGSTDTQYF
- - TRBJ2-3 TRBV29-1 TGCAGCGCTCGACAGTCAACAGATACGCAGTATTTT CSARQSTDTQYF
- - TRBJ2-5 TRBV9 TGTGCCAGCAGCCTGGGTTTACAAGAGACCCAGTACTTC CASSLGLQETQYF
TRBD2 few TRBJ2-7 TRBV5-6 TGTGCCAGCAGCTTCTCTGCGGGAGGCTACGAGCAGTACTTC CASSFSAGGYEQYF
- - TRBJ2-5 TRBV12-5 TGTGCTAGTGGCCTCTGGGCGTCAGAGACCCAGTACTTC CASGLWASETQYF
TRBD1 few TRBJ2-7 TRBV29-1 TGCAGCGTTATGGGACAGGGGCCCTACGAGCAGTACTTC CSVMGQGPYEQYF
- - TRBJ2-3 TRBV29-1 TGCAGCGTCCAGACTCGGGACGGCTGGGATACGCAGTATTTT CSVQTRDGWDTQYF
TRBD1 - TRBJ1-4 TRBV28 TGTGCCAGCATGGGGACACAGGGGGCTCCTGAAAAACTGTTTTTT CASMGTQGAPEKLFF
- few TRBJ2-5 TRBV29-1 TGCAGCGTTGAAGAGAACCTCCAAGAGACCCAGTACTTC CSVEENLQETQYF
- few TRBJ1-2 TRBV7-9 TGTGCCAGCAGCTTGAGCCTCTATGGCTACACCTTC CASSLSLYGYTF
TRBD2 - TRBJ2-1 TRBV6-5 TGTGCCAGCAGCTGGACTAGCGGAAGGAATGAGCAGTTCTTC CASSWTSGRNEQFF
- - TRBJ1-1 TRBV7-6 TGTGCCAGCAGCTCCCCGAATAGAGAGGGCACTGAAGCTTTCTTT CASSSPNREGTEAFF
- once TRBJ2-1 TRBV7-3 TGTGCCAGCAGCTTTCAGGGTGGCAGGGATTATGAGCAGTTCTTC CASSFQGGRDYEQFF
- many TRBJ2-2 TRBV5-5 TGTGCCAGCAGCTTATGGCAGGGCCCAGCCGGGGAGCTGTTTTTT CASSLWQGPAGELFF
TRBD1 many TRBJ1-5 TRBV19 TGTGCCAGTAACTTACAGGGGGCTAGCAATCAGCCCCAGCATTTT CASNLQGASNQPQHF